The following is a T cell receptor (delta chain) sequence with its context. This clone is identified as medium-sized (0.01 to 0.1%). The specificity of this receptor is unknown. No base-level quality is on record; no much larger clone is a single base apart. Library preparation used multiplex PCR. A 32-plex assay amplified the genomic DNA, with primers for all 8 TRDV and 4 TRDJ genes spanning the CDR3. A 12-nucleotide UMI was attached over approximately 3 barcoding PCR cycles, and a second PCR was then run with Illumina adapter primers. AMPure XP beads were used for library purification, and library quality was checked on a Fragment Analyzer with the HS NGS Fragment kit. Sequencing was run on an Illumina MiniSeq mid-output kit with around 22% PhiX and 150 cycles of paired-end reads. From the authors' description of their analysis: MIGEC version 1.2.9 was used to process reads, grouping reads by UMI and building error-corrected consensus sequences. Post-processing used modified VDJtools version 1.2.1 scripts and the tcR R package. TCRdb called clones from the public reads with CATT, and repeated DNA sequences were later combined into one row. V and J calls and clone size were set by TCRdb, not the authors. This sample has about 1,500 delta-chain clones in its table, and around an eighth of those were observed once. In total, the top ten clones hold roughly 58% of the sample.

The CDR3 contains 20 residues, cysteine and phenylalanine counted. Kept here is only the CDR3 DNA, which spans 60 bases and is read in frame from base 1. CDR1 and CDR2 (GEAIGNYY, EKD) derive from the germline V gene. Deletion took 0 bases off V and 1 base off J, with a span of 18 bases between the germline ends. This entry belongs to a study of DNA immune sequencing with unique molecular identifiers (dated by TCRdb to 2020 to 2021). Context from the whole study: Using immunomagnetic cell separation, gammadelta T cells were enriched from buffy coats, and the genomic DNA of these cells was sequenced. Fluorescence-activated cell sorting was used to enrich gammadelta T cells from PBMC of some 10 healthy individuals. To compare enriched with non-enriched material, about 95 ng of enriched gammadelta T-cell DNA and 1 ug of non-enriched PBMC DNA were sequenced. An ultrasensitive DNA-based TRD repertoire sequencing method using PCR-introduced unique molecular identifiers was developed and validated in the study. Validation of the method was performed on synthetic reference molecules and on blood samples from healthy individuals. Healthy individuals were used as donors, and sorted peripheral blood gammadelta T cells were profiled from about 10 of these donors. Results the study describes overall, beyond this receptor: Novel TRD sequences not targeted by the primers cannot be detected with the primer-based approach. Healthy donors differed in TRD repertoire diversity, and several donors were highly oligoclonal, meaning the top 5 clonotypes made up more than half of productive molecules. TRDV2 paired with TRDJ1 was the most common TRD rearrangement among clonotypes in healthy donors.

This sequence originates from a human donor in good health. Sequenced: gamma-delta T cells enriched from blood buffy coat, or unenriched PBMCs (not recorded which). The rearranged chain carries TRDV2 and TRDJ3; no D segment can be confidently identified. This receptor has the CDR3 CACDTLEHKNASWDTRQMFF. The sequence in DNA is TGTGCCTGTGACACCCTTGAACATAAGAACGCTTCCTGGGACACCCGACAGATGTTTTTC.